One and the same sample provided the 10 T cell receptor beta chains below, sequenced in a study of control samples from healthy donors and cancer patients (dated by TCRdb to 2019 to 2021). The library was generated by the immunoSEQ multiplex PCR assay. As stored in TCRdb, this immuneACCESS dataset retains in-frame rearrangements with V and J assigned. A fraction of the clones does not appear; measured against another copy, unresolved V genes explain less than half of the discrepancy, and the remainder lacks a known reason. This sample's listing comprises about 210,000 clones. Together, the top ten hold less than 2.5% of the sample. What was sequenced was blood. The receptors originated from a woman in her twenties or thirties in good health.

The chain carries TRBV7-8 and TRBJ1-2; weak D call: TRBD1 (6 bases). The germline V gene encodes CDR1 SGHVS and CDR2 FQNEAQ. The CDR3 has 14 amino acids. Between the trimmed V and J ends, which lost 1 base and 7 bases, there was a span of 13 bases. Here the CDR3 DNA reads TGTGCCAGCAGCTTAGGTACGGGGGGCTCTGGCTACACCTTC. This encodes CASSLGTGGSGYTF.

The chain is built from TRBV9 and TRBJ2-1; 8 bases align to TRBD1. V trimming: 0 bases; J trimming: 5 bases; junction bases outside the gene matches: 1. Germline CDR1 is SGDLS and CDR2 is YYNGEE. This CDR3 has 14 residues. This chain's CDR3 is CASSVEQGDNEQFF. CDR3 in DNA: TGTGCCAGCAGCGTAGAACAGGGGGACAATGAGCAGTTCTTC.

This chain connects TRBV3-1 (or the pseudogene TRBV3-2) to TRBJ1-3; D remains ambiguous. The CDR3 contains 13 residues. Germline CDR1 and CDR2: LGHDT and YNNKEL (reference sequence). The germline V and J ends were trimmed by 4 bases and 4 bases, with 8 bases remaining between them. The CDR3 DNA is TGTGCCAGCAGCCCATTGGCCGGAAACACCATATATTTT. Its protein product is CASSPLAGNTIYF.

J is TRBJ1-4 and V is TRBV28; D is uncertain. V was pared by 6 bases and J by 1 base, with 6 bases between. The CDR3 totals 13 residues. Germline V lookup: CDR1 MDHEN, CDR2 SYDVKM. The chain's CDR3 is CASRGRTNEKLFF. The CDR3 coding sequence is TGTGCCAGCAGAGGGAGAACTAATGAAAAACTGTTTTTT.

The V call is TRBV29-1, the J call TRBJ2-2, with D perhaps TRBD1 (6 bases). V was cut by 0 bases and J by 5 bases, with 13 bases left in between. This CDR3 is built from 15 residues. Germline values: CDR1 SQVTM, CDR2 ANQGSEA. The DNA of the CDR3 is TGCAGCGTTGAAGATTTTCAGGGGAGAACCGGGGAGCTGTTTTTT. Encoded protein: CSVEDFQGRTGELFF.

This chain connects TRBV6-2 or TRBV6-3 to TRBJ2-7; 8 bases map to TRBD1. The CDR3 covers 15 residues. Trimming removed 6 bases from V and 2 bases from J; junction bases left unmatched: 9. CDR1 and CDR2 from the germline V gene are MNHEY and SVGEGT. CDR3 sequence (DNA): TGTGCCAGCAGCTCCAGGGGACAGGCCACCTACGAGCAGTACTTC. This gives the protein CASSSRGQATYEQYF.

J is TRBJ1-6 and V is TRBV5-1; D perhaps matches TRBD1 (5 bases). This CDR3 has 16 residues. With 0 bases removed from V and 2 bases from J, the gap between germline ends came to 9 bases. Germline CDR1 and CDR2: SGHRS and YFSETQ. The chain's CDR3 is CASSLGDSAYNSPLHF. As DNA, the CDR3 is TGCGCCAGCAGCTTGGGGGACTCGGCCTATAATTCACCCCTCCACTTT. Variable domain in full (rest from reference TRBV5-1 and TRBJ1-6): KAGVTQTPRYLIKTRGQQVTLSCSPISGHRSVSWYQQTPGQGLQFLFEYFSETQRNKGNFPGRFSGRQFSNSRSEMNVSTLELGDSALYLCASSLGDSAYNSPLHFGNGTRLTVT.

The rearrangement joins TRBV24-1 to TRBJ2-1, with 9 bases that match TRBD2. This CDR3 contains 17 residues. CDR1 is KGHDR, CDR2 SFDVKD, per germline. With V trimmed by 3 bases and J by 8 bases, 13 bases remained unmatched. This CDR3 is CATSDQIGAGGRYEQFF. The CDR3 region has the DNA TGTGCCACCAGTGATCAAATCGGAGCGGGGGGTCGCTATGAGCAGTTCTTC.

The CDR3 sequence is CASSLVSSPETQYF. The CDR3 DNA follows: TGTGCCAGCAGCTTAGTTTCCAGTCCTGAGACCCAGTACTTC. J is TRBJ2-5 and V is TRBV7-2; no clear D. The CDR3 covers 14 residues. Trimming took off 1 base at V and 5 bases at J, with 11 bases between the two ends. The germline gives CDR1 SGHTA, CDR2 FQGNSA.

The chain has TRBV7-2 and TRBJ1-4, with TRBD1 identical over 8 bases. The CDR3 runs to 14 residues. V gave up 6 bases and J gave up 8 bases; unmatched junction bases: 8. The germline V gene encodes CDR1 SGHTA and CDR2 FQGNSA. The CDR3 coding sequence is TGTGCCAGCAGTTCCGGACAGGGTACCGAAAAACTGTTTTTT. This translates into CASSSGQGTEKLFF. Using reference TRBV7-2 and TRBJ1-4 for the parts outside the CDR3, the full variable domain is GAGVSQSPSNKVTEKGKDVELRCDPISGHTALYWYRQSLGQGLEFLIYFQGNSAPDKSGLPSDRFSAERTGGSVSTLTIQRTQQEDSAVYLCASSSGQGTEKLFFGSGTQLSVL.